These 26 T cell receptor beta chains were sequenced from one sample in a study of shared clonotypes between healthy human individuals. Sequenced by immunoSEQ multiplex PCR; TCRdb stores in-frame clones only, minus some. The data hold under 650,000 clones, with less than 96% observed a single time. The material sequenced was naive CD4+ T cells sorted from blood. Subset noted: CD45RA+ positively selected. The receptor set was obtained from a woman in her 30s in good health.

V usage is TRBV19 and J usage is TRBJ2-3; 9 bases line up with TRBD1. V lost 3 bases, J lost 4 bases, and 11 bases stayed unmatched. The V gene's germline CDR1 is LNHDA and CDR2 SQIVND (reference sequence). CDR3 length: 17 residues. The CDR3 sequence is CASSMDRGYQQSDTQYF. CDR3 DNA: TGTGCCAGTAGTATGGACAGGGGATACCAACAGTCAGATACGCAGTATTTT. Full variable domain (outside the CDR3, taken from reference TRBV19 and TRBJ2-3): DGGITQSPKYLFRKEGQNVTLSCEQNLNHDAMYWYRQDPGQGLRLIYYSQIVNDFQKGDIAEGYSVSREKKESFPLTVTSAQKNPTAFYLCASSMDRGYQQSDTQYFGPGTRLTVL.

V is TRBV28 and J is TRBJ2-7, with D possibly being TRBD1 or TRBD2 (5 bases each). Trimming stripped 6 bases from V and 7 bases from J, with 13 bases between. This CDR3 is built from 12 residues. Germline CDR1 and CDR2: MDHEN and SYDVKM. The CDR3 is CASRGDPGEQYF. CDR3 nucleotides: TGTGCCAGCAGAGGGGACCCGGGGGAGCAGTACTTC.

This chain joins TRBV18 and TRBJ1-1; possible D gene TRBD1, 6 bases. The CDR3 loop spans 16 amino acids. Germline lookup yields CDR1 KGHSH and CDR2 LQKENI. The V gene lost 3 bases and the J gene lost 0 bases, with 14 bases spanning the gap. The CDR3 region is CASSPQGRDLNTEAFF. CDR3 nucleotide sequence: TGTGCCAGCTCACCCCAGGGGAGGGACTTGAACACTGAAGCTTTCTTT.

This rearrangement joins TRBV2 to TRBJ1-1, with 7 bases matching TRBD1. This CDR3 has 17 residues. Germline V gives CDR1 SNHLY, CDR2 FYNNEI. The V gene end was trimmed by 3 bases and the J gene end by 2 bases; junction bases not matched to a gene: 12. For the CDR3, the DNA is TGTGCCAGCAGTGAGACTCGGGACAGTCTTTTTAACACTGAAGCTTTCTTT. Translated, it gives CASSETRDSLFNTEAFF.

This sequence joins TRBV28 and TRBJ2-5; 8 bases line up with TRBD2. This CDR3 comprises 13 residues. V shed 3 bases, J shed 9 bases, and the junction held 6 bases outside the gene matches. CDR1 and CDR2 from the germline V gene are MDHEN and SYDVKM. The CDR3 sequence is CASSFFREGAQYF. The CDR3 nucleotides are TGTGCCAGCAGTTTTTTTCGGGAGGGGGCCCAGTACTTC.

This clone was observed once. The rearrangement joins TRBV28 to TRBJ2-1; 10 nucleotides agree with TRBD2. CDR1 and CDR2 from the germline V gene are MDHEN and SYDVKM. This CDR3 spans 16 amino acids. V was pared by 8 bases and J by 1 base, with 8 bases of the junction left unmatched. The CDR3 spells CASRLAGKLSYNEQFF. The DNA of the CDR3 is TGTGCCAGCCGACTAGCGGGTAAACTTTCCTACAATGAGCAGTTCTTC.

The chain has TRBV7-2 and TRBJ2-7; TRBD2 agrees at 10 bases. J was trimmed by 2 bases and V by 2 bases; bases with no gene match: 0. This CDR3 spans 14 amino acids. The germline V gene has CDR1 SGHTA and CDR2 FQGNSA. The CDR3 DNA sequence: TGTGCCAGCAGCTTACTAGCGGGAGCCTACGAGCAGTACTTC. Translating it yields CASSLLAGAYEQYF. Combining the CDR3 with reference TRBV7-2 and TRBJ2-7 gives the whole variable domain GAGVSQSPSNKVTEKGKDVELRCDPISGHTALYWYRQSLGQGLEFLIYFQGNSAPDKSGLPSDRFSAERTGGSVSTLTIQRTQQEDSAVYLCASSLLAGAYEQYFGPGTRLTVT.

Remarks on this clone: Because the CDR3's place on the DNA is in doubt, the DNA is left out and the CDR3 is given as listed by TCRdb. This CDR3 is CASSTSAVQETQYF. V gene TRBV6-5 combines with J gene TRBJ2-5; the tabulated D call, TRBD2, remains unverified against the DNA. The germline V gene has CDR1 MNHEY and CDR2 SVGAGI. The CDR3 adds up to 14 amino acids, both ends counted.

The chain has TRBV11-2 and TRBJ2-5; 8 nucleotides align to TRBD2. The CDR3 covers 14 residues. Germline V gives CDR1 SGHAT, CDR2 FQNNGV. Unmatched junction bases numbered 10, after V lost 5 bases and J lost 8 bases. CDR3 amino acids: CASSATSGLPTQYF. CDR3 DNA sequence: TGTGCCAGCAGCGCTACTAGCGGCCTGCCTACCCAGTACTTC.

The chain recombines TRBV19 with TRBJ2-6; 7 nucleotides agree with TRBD1. Looked up from germline, CDR1 is LNHDA and CDR2 is SQIVND (reference sequence). The V and J ends lost 4 bases and 2 bases, in that order; junction bases with no gene match: 5. The CDR3 contains 16 residues. The CDR3 DNA reads as TGTGCCAGTAGTAAACCCCAGGGGGCTGGGGCCAACGTCCTGACTTTC. Its protein product is CASSKPQGAGANVLTF.

The rearrangement joins TRBV5-1 to TRBJ2-7; no reliable D call. Trimming pared 0 bases from V and 2 bases from J, leaving 9 bases between. Germline CDR1 SGHRS, CDR2 YFSETQ. The length of the CDR3 is 14 residues. The CDR3 reads CASSLGQKPYEQYF. CDR3 DNA sequence: TGCGCCAGCAGCTTGGGGCAGAAACCCTACGAGCAGTACTTC.

The chain is built from TRBV28 and TRBJ1-2; the match to TRBD1 covers 7 bases. This CDR3 region has 14 residues. V shed 5 bases and J 3 bases; nucleotides not matched to a gene: 6. Germline V gene sequence: CDR1 MDHEN, CDR2 SYDVKM. Here the CDR3 reads CASSPGTDYYGYTF. CDR3 nucleotides: TGTGCCAGCAGTCCCGGGACAGACTACTATGGCTACACCTTC.

This chain links TRBV29-1 with TRBJ2-1; 9 bases match TRBD2. The CDR3 is made up of 14 amino acids. The J segment lost 4 bases and the V segment lost 8 bases, leaving 9 bases of the junction unmatched. The V gene's germline CDR1 is SQVTM and CDR2 ANQGSEA. CDR3 protein: CSQIPSGTYNEQFF. The CDR3 DNA sequence: TGCAGCCAGATCCCTAGCGGGACATACAATGAGCAGTTCTTC.

V is TRBV18 and J is TRBJ2-7, with unresolved D. V was pared by 0 bases and J by 3 bases, with 12 bases between. This CDR3 is 15 amino acids long. Germline V CDR1 and CDR2: KGHSH, LQKENI. CDR3 sequence reads: CASSPPQPDLYEQYF. In DNA form, the CDR3 reads TGTGCCAGCTCACCACCTCAGCCAGACCTCTACGAGCAGTACTTC.

V is TRBV10-3 and J is TRBJ2-7, with 8 bases aligning to TRBD1. The CDR3 runs 15 residues. After removal of 1 base from V and 5 bases from J, the junction contained 7 bases not matched to a gene. Germline CDR1 reads ENHRY; CDR2 reads SYGVKD. The CDR3 here is CAISEFDRGVDEQYF. In DNA, the CDR3 is TGTGCCATCAGTGAGTTCGACAGGGGCGTCGACGAGCAGTACTTC.

The CDR3 region has the DNA TGTGCCAGCAGTTTTCTAGCGGGAGGGCCGGTAGGGGCCAACGTCCTGACTTTC. Translating gives CASSFLAGGPVGANVLTF. The chain uses TRBV27 and TRBJ2-6; TRBD2 aligns across 12 bases. CDR1 and CDR2 (germline): MNHEY, SMNVEV (reference sequence). Trimming at V came to 3 bases and at J to 4 bases, leaving 7 bases not matched to a gene. The CDR3 loop spans 18 amino acids.

The V call is TRBV19, the J call TRBJ1-1, with D uncertain. V lost 5 bases and J lost 0, with 7 bases in between. From germline, CDR1 is LNHDA and CDR2 SQIVND (reference sequence). This CDR3 region has 13 residues. DNA for the CDR3: TGTGCCAGTAGTTACCTCTTGAACACTGAAGCTTTCTTT. As protein: CASSYLLNTEAFF.

The chain combines TRBV28 with TRBJ2-1, with D perhaps given as TRBD1 or TRBD2 (5 bases each). The ends were cut back, 5 bases at V and 10 bases at J, with 24 bases in the middle. The length of the CDR3 is 16 residues. Germline CDR1 is MDHEN and CDR2 is SYDVKM. CDR3 coding DNA: TGTGCCAGCAGTCCCCGTCGATGGGGGAGAATAAGGGAGCAGTTCTTC. Translation gives CASSPRRWGRIREQFF.

The rearrangement uses TRBV28 and TRBJ2-1, with a weak D call TRBD2 (6 bases). Germline values: CDR1 MDHEN, CDR2 SYDVKM. The CDR3 runs 16 residues. Trimming cost V 6 bases and J 2 bases, with 17 bases left between them. The CDR3 bases are TGTGCCAGCAGGGCGGACTACCGGAGGGCCTACAATGAGCAGTTCTTC. It yields the protein CASRADYRRAYNEQFF.

The chain uses TRBV2 and TRBJ2-5; perhaps TRBD2 as D (5 bases). The CDR3 extends over 16 amino acids. Trimming shortened V by 7 bases and J by 1 base, and 19 bases separated the two germline ends. The germline V gene has CDR1 SNHLY and CDR2 FYNNEI. The CDR3 reads CASTRGSIRAQETQYF. The CDR3 region has the DNA TGTGCCAGCACTCGAGGGAGTATTCGAGCCCAAGAGACCCAGTACTTC.

The chain uses TRBV7-8 and TRBJ2-7, with 7 bases matching TRBD1. After removal of 0 bases from V and 6 bases from J, the junction contained 20 bases not matched to a gene. The CDR3 consists of 19 residues. Germline-derived CDR1 and CDR2 are SGHVS and FQNEAQ. CDR3 in DNA: TGTGCCAGCAGCTTAGCCCTGACAGGGTCTCCCCCCCTGCTGGTCGAGCAGTACTTC. Translated: CASSLALTGSPPLLVEQYF.

The rearrangement uses TRBV6-6 and TRBJ2-2, with unresolved D. Trimming cost V 7 bases and J 2 bases, with 11 bases left between them. The germline CDR1 and CDR2 sequences are MNHNY and SVGAGI (reference sequence). The CDR3 spans 14 residues. The CDR3 coding sequence is TGTGCCAGCACCGAGCGCGGTAACACCGGGGAGCTGTTTTTT. It specifies CASTERGNTGELFF.

The V gene is TRBV5-5, the J gene TRBJ1-3; D not resolved. The CDR3 runs 13 residues. V shed 1 base and J shed 6 bases, with 8 bases lying between them. CDR1 and CDR2 from the germline V gene are SGHKS and YYEKEE (reference sequence). CDR3 coding DNA: TGTGCCAGCAGCTTGAATGTAGAAAACACCATATATTTT. Translating it yields CASSLNVENTIYF.

V usage is TRBV18 and J usage is TRBJ2-6; possibly TRBD1 for D (6 bases). Germline CDR1 reads KGHSH; CDR2 reads LQKENI. This CDR3 comprises 15 residues. V was cut by 6 bases and J by 1 base, with 10 bases left in between. The CDR3 DNA reads TGTGCCAGCTCGCCAGACAGGTCTGGGGCCAACGTCCTGACTTTC. Encoded protein: CASSPDRSGANVLTF.

V is TRBV9 and J is TRBJ2-3, with TRBD2 identical over 7 bases. The germline gives CDR1 SGDLS, CDR2 YYNGEE. V lost 4 bases to trimming and J lost 0 bases; unmatched junction nucleotides: 11. This CDR3 has 17 residues. In DNA form, the CDR3 reads TGTGCCAGCAGCTTCTTGGGAGGGACTTATAGCACAGATACGCAGTATTTT. Protein: CASSFLGGTYSTDTQYF.

This clone was detected only once. The V and J genes are TRBV6-9 and TRBJ2-6; D gene ambiguous. V lost 7 bases and J 1 base, leaving 11 bases between the germline ends. Per the germline V gene, CDR1 is MNHGY and CDR2 is SVAAGI. The CDR3 has 15 residues. CDR3: CASTQRRSGANVLTF. CDR3 coding DNA: TGTGCCAGCACCCAAAGGAGATCTGGGGCCAACGTCCTGACTTTC.